The entry below gives a single T cell receptor (beta chain) sequence along with its context. Original handling: For nucleated cells, counts were estimated from reference gene primer amplification. The method was immunoSEQ multiplex PCR; TCRdb's version includes in-frame clones alone and lacks a portion of them. The V and J calls and the clone size are those of that table, but D and trimming were determined from the DNA. This table has about 230,000 clones, about 90% appearing once. This specimen belongs to a study of blood T cell repertoires in COVID-19. As for the study in general: COVID-19 samples from acute and convalescent phases originated in the United States, Italy and Spain. T cells, B-cell-depleted T cells, or PBMCs provided the cDNA or gDNA that served as material.

The V segment lost 4 bases and the J segment 6 bases; nucleotides outside the gene matches: 9. The CDR3 covers 14 residues. Per the germline V gene, CDR1 is SGHKS and CDR2 is YYEKEE (reference sequence). Source material: peripheral blood. This TCR was recovered from a woman aged 60-75 years with acute or convalescent COVID-19. The rearrangement links TRBV5-5 to TRBJ2-7, with 8 bases aligning to TRBD1. This chain's CDR3 is CASSLGQGFSEQYF. The DNA for the CDR3 is TGTGCCAGCAGCCTCGGACAGGGATTTAGCGAGCAGTACTTC.